This TCR beta chain was found in a study of blood T cell repertoires in COVID-19. About the research overall: The United States, Italy and Spain supplied acute and convalescent COVID-19 samples. PBMCs, B-cell-depleted T cells, or T cells provided the cDNA or gDNA that made up the material.

From germline, CDR1 is MDHEN and CDR2 SYDVKM. The CDR3 totals 13 residues. Trimming took 7 bases from V and 4 from J, leaving 13 bases between them. Here immunoSEQ multiplex PCR was the method, and the copy in TCRdb shows in-frame clones only, minus some. The repertoire includes about 99,000 clones, roughly 88% of them detected once, and about 3% sits in the top ten. This clone was detected a few times. V usage is TRBV28 and J usage is TRBJ1-2; D is ambiguous. The sequenced sample consisted of peripheral blood. This TCR was sampled from a human donor in a cohort sampled during active COVID-19. Written as DNA, the CDR3 is TGTGCCAGCACAAGAAACTCGGGCTATGGCTACACCTTC. It is translated as CASTRNSGYGYTF.